Presented here are 3 T cell receptor beta chains from one specimen sequenced in a study of post-analysis software for immune sequencing data. Sequencing libraries made from TCR beta cDNA carried unique molecular identifiers. TCRdb used MiXCR to reprocess the PCR reads, holding one entry per CDR3 protein. The sample has about 770,000 distinct CDR3 sequences, around 45% seen once; the top ten hold approximately 4.4%. Their antigens remain unidentified. Study-wide points: About 5 TRBV segments occurring more often in patients than controls included TRBV5-6, TRBV5-1 and TRBV20-1.

Sequenced sample: blood. All receptors come from a girl aged 10 to 17 with multiple sclerosis.

This clonotype has more than one count but fewer than ten. The chain recombines TRBV6-2 or TRBV6-3 with TRBJ2-7; D remains ambiguous. Trimming stripped 6 bases from V and 2 bases from J, with 17 bases between. There are 15 residues in the CDR3. Germline values: CDR1 MNHEY, CDR2 SVGEGT. The CDR3 region has the DNA TGTGCCAGCAGCCTCTCTGACGAACAGACCTACGAGCAGTACTTC. Translation: CASSLSDEQTYEQYF.

V is TRBV20-1 and J is TRBJ2-2, with 7 bases aligning to TRBD2. The CDR3 spans 17 residues. Losses at the gene ends were 1 base for V and 2 bases for J; bases not matched to a gene: 10. Germline V gives CDR1 DFQATT, CDR2 SNEGSKA (reference sequence). The CDR3 nucleotides read TGCAGTGCTAGAGCCCGCGGGGCTAGCGGAAACACCGGGGAGCTGTTTTTT. This gives the protein CSARARGASGNTGELFF.

This clonotype was counted between two and nine times. This chain links TRBV6-1 with TRBJ2-7; 7 nucleotides match TRBD2. This CDR3 has 18 amino acids. In germline, CDR1 is MNHNS, CDR2 SASEGT. The ends lost 5 bases at V and 3 bases at J; junction bases unmatched: 19. The CDR3 DNA sequence: TGTGCCAGCAGTCGTTCCCCCCCGGGGGGAACCCTCGACTACGAGCAGTACTTC. Residues: CASSRSPPGGTLDYEQYF.